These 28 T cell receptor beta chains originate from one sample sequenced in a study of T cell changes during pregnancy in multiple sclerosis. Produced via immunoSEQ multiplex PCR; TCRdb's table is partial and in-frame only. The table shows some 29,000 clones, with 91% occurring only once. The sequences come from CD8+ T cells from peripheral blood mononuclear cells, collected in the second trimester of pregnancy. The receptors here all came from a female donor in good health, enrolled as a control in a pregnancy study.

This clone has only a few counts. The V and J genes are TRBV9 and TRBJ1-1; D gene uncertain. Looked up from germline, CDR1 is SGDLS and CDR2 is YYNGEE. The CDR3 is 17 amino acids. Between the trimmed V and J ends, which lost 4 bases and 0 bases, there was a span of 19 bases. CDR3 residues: CASSHDGESRMNTEAFF. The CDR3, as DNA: TGTGCCAGCAGCCACGATGGGGAGAGTCGAATGAACACTGAAGCTTTCTTT.

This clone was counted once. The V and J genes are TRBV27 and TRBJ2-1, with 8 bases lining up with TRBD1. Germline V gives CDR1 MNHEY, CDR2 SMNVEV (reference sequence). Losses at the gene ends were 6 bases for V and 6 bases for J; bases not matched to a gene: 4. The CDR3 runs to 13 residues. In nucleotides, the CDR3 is TGTGCCAGCAGGACAGGGGAATCCAATGAGCAGTTCTTC. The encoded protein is CASRTGESNEQFF.

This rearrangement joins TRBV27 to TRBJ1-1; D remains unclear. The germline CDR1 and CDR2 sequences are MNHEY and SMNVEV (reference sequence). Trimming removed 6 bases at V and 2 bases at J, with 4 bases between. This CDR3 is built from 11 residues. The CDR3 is CASRTNTEAFF. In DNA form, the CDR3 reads TGTGCCAGCAGGACTAACACTGAAGCTTTCTTT.

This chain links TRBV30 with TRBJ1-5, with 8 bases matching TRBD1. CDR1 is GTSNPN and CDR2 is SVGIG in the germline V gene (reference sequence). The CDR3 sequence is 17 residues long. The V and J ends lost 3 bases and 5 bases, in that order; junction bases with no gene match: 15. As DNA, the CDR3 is TGTGCCTGGAGAAAAGAGACAGGGGCTGAAGCAGATCAGCCCCAGCATTTT. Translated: CAWRKETGAEADQPQHF.

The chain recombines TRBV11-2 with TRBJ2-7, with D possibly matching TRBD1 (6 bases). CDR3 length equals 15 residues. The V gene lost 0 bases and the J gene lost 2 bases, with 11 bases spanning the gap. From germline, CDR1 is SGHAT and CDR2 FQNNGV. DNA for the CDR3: TGTGCCAGCAGCTTAGAAACAGGGCTAGCCTACGAGCAGTACTTC. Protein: CASSLETGLAYEQYF.

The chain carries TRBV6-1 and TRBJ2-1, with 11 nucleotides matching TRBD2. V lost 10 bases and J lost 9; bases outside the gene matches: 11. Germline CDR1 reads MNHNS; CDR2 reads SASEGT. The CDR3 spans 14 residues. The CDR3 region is CAIQDASGGIEQFF. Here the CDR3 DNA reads TGTGCCATACAGGATGCTAGCGGGGGGATTGAGCAGTTCTTC.

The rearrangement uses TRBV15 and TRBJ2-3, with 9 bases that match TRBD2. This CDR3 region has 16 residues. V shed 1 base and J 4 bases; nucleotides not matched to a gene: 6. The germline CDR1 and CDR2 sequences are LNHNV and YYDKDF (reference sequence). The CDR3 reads CATSRGSGGGADTQYF. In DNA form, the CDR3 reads TGTGCCACCAGCAGAGGTAGTGGCGGGGGGGCAGATACGCAGTATTTT.

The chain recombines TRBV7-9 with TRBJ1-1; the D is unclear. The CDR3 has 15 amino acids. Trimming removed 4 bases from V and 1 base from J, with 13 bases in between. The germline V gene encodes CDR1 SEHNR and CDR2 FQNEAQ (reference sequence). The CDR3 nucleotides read TGTGCCAGCAGCTCGAGAGAGGGAGGGAACACTGAAGCTTTCTTT. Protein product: CASSSREGGNTEAFF.

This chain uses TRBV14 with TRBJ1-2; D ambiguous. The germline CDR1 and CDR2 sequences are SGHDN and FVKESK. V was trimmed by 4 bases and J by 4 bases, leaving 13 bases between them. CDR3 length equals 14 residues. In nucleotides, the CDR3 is TGTGCCAGCAGCCCTCGGGATAAGCCCTATGGCTACACCTTC. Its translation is CASSPRDKPYGYTF.

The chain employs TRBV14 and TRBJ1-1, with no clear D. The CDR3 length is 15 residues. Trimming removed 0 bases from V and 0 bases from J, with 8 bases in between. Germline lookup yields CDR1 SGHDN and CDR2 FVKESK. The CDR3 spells CASSQDYGLNTEAFF. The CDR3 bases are TGTGCCAGCAGCCAAGATTACGGGTTGAACACTGAAGCTTTCTTT.

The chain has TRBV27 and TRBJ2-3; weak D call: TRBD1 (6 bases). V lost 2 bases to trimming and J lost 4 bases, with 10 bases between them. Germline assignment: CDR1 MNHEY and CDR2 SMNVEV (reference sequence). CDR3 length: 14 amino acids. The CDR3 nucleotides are TGTGCCAGCAGTTTAAGGCAGGGGTCAGATACGCAGTATTTT. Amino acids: CASSLRQGSDTQYF.

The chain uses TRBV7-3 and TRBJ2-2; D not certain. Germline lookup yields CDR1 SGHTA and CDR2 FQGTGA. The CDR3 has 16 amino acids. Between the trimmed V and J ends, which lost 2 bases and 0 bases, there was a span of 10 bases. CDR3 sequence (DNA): TGTGCCAGCAGCTTAGGTGTCACACCGAACACCGGGGAGCTGTTTTTT. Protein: CASSLGVTPNTGELFF.

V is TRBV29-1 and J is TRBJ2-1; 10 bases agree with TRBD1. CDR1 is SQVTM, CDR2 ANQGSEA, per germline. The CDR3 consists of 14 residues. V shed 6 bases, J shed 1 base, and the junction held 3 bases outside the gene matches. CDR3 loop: CSVVGQGSYNEQFF. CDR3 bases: TGCAGCGTAGTGGGACAGGGGTCCTACAATGAGCAGTTCTTC.

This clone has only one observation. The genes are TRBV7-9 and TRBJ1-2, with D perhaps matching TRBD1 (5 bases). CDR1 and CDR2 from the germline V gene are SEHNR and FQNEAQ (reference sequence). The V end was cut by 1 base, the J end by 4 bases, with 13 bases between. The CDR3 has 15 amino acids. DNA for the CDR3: TGTGCCAGCAGCTTAGAATCGGTCAGGGCCTATGGCTACACCTTC. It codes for CASSLESVRAYGYTF.

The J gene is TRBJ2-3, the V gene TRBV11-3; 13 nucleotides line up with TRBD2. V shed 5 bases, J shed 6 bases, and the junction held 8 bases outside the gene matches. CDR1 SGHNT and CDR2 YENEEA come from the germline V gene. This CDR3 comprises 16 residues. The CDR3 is CASSPELAGGMDTQYF. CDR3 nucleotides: TGTGCCAGCAGCCCGGAACTAGCGGGGGGGATGGATACGCAGTATTTT. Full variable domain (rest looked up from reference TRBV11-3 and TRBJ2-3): EAGVVQSPRYKIIEKKQPVAFWCNPISGHNTLYWYLQNLGQGPELLIRYENEEAVDDSQLPKDRFSAERLKGVDSTLKIQPAELGDSAVYLCASSPELAGGMDTQYFGPGTRLTVL.

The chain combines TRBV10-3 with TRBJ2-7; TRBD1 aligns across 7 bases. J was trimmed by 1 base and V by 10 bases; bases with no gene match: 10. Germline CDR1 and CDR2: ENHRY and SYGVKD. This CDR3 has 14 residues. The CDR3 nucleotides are TGTGCCACTGAAGACAGGGAGATTTCCTACGAGCAGTACTTC. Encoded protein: CATEDREISYEQYF.

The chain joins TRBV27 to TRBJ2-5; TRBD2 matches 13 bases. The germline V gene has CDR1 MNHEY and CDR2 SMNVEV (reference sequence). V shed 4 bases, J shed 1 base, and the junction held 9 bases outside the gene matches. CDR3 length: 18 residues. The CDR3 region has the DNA TGTGCCAGCAGTTCGCCACTAGCGGGGGGGCCCTCCCAAGAGACCCAGTACTTC. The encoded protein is CASSSPLAGGPSQETQYF.

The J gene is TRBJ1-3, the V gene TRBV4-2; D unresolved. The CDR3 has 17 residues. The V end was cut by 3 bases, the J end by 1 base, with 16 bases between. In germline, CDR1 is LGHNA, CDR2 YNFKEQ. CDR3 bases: TGTGCCAGCAGCCAGACCCCGGGTTGGGAGTCTGGAAACACCATATATTTT. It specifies CASSQTPGWESGNTIYF.

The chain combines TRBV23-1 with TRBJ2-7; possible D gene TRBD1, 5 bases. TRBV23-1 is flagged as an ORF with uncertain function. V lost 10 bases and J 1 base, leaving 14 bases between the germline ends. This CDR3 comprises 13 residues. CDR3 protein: CATPIDSSYEQYF. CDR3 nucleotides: TGCGCCACCCCGATAGACAGTTCCTACGAGCAGTACTTC.

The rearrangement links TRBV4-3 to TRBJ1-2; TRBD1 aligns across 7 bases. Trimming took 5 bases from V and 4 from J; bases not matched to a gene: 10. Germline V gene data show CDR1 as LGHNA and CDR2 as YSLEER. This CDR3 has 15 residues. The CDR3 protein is CASSWGDSSSYGYTF. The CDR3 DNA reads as TGCGCCAGCAGCTGGGGGGACAGCTCCTCCTATGGCTACACCTTC.

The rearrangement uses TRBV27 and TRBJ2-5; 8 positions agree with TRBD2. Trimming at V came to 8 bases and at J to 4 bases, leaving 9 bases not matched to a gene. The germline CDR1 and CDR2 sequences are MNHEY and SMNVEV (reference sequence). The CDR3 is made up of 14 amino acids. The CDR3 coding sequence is TGTGCCAGCTGGAAGGGACTAGTCGGAGAGACCCAGTACTTC. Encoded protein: CASWKGLVGETQYF.

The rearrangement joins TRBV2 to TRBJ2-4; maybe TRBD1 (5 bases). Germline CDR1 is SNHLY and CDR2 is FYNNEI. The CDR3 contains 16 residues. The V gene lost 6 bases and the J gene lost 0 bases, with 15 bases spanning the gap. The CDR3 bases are TGTGCCAGCAGCGGTGACAGCCAACTAGCCAAAAACATTCAGTACTTC. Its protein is CASSGDSQLAKNIQYF. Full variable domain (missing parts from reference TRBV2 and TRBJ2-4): EPEVTQTPSHQVTQMGQEVILRCVPISNHLYFYWYRQILGQKVEFLVSFYNNEISEKSEIFDDQFSVERPDGSNFTLKIRSTKLEDSAMYFCASSGDSQLAKNIQYFGAGTRLSVL.

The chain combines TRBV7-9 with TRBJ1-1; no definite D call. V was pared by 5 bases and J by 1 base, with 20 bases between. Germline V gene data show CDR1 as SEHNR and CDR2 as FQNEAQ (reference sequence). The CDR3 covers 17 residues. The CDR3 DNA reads TGTGCCAGCAGCCCCACGCCAGACAAATCGCCGAACACTGAAGCTTTCTTT. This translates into CASSPTPDKSPNTEAFF.

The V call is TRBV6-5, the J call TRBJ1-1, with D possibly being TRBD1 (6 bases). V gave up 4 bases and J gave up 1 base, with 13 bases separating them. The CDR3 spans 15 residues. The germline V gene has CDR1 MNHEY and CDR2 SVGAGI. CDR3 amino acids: CASSFAGTPNTEAFF. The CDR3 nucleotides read TGTGCCAGCAGTTTTGCCGGGACACCGAACACTGAAGCTTTCTTT.

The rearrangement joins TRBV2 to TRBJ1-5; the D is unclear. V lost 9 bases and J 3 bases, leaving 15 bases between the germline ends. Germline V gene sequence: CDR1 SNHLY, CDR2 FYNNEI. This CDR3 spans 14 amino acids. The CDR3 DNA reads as TGTGCCAGTAGGAGGCCTGATACCAATCAGCCCCAGCATTTT. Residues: CASRRPDTNQPQHF. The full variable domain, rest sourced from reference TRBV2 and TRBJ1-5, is EPEVTQTPSHQVTQMGQEVILRCVPISNHLYFYWYRQILGQKVEFLVSFYNNEISEKSEIFDDQFSVERPDGSNFTLKIRSTKLEDSAMYFCASRRPDTNQPQHFGDGTRLSIL.

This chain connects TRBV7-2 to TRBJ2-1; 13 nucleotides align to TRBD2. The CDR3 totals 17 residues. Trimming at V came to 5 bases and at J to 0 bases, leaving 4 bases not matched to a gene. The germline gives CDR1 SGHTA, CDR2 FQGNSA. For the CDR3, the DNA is TGTGCCAGCAGCACGGGACTAGCGGGGAGCTCCTACAATGAGCAGTTCTTC. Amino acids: CASSTGLAGSSYNEQFF.

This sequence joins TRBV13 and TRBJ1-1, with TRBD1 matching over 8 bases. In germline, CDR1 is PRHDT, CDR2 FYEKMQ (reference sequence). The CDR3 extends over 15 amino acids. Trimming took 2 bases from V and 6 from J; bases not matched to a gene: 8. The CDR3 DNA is TGTGCCAGCAGCTTACCCGGACAGGGTAGGGCTGAAGCTTTCTTT. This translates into CASSLPGQGRAEAFF.

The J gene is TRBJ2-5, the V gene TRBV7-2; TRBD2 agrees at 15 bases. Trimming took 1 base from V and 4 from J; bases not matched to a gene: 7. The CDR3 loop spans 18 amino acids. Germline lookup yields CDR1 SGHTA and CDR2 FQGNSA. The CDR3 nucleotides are TGTGCCAGCAGCTTAGACGGACTAGCGGGGGGGTTAAGAGAGACCCAGTACTTC. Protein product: CASSLDGLAGGLRETQYF.